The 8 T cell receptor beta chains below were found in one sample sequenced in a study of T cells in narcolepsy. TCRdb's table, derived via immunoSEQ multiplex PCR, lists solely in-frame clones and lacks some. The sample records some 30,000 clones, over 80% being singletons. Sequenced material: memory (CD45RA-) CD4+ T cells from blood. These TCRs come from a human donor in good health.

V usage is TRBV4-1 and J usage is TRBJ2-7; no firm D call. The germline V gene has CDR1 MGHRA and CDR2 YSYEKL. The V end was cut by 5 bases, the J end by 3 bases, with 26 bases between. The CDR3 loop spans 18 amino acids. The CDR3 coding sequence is TGCGCCAGCAGCTTAGACCCACCACACACCATCAGCCTCTACGAGCAGTACTTC. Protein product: CASSLDPPHTISLYEQYF.

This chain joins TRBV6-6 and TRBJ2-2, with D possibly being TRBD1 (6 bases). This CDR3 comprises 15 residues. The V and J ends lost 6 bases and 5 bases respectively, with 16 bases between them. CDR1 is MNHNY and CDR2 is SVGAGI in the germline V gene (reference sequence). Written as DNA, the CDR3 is TGTGCCAGCAGCTCGACGGGCAGGGGAACCGGGGAGCTGTTTTTT. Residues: CASSSTGRGTGELFF.

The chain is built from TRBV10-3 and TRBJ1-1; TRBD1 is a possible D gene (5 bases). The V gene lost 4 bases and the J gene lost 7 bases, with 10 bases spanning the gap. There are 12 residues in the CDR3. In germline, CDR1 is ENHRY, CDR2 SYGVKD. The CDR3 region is CAISGTGLEAFF. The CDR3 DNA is TGTGCCATCAGTGGGACGGGACTTGAAGCTTTCTTT.

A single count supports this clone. In nucleotides, the CDR3 is TGCGCCAGCAGCCCCGGAGGACAGGTGAACTACGAGCAGTACTTC. It yields the protein CASSPGGQVNYEQYF. The V call is TRBV5-1, the J call TRBJ2-7; 7 bases agree with TRBD1. CDR1 is SGHRS, CDR2 YFSETQ, per germline. The CDR3 contains 15 residues. V lost 4 bases and J lost 3; bases outside the gene matches: 10.

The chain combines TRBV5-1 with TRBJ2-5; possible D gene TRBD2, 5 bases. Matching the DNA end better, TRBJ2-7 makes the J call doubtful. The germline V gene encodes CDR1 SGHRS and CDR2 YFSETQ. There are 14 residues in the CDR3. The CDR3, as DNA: TGCGCCAGCAGCAAGGACTGGGGATTATACGAGCAGTACTTC. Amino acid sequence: CASSKDWGLYEQYF.

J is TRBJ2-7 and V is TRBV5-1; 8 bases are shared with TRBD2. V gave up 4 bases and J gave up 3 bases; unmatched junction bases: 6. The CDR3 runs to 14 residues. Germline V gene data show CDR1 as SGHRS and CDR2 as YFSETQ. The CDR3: CASSGGLEGYEQYF. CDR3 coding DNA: TGCGCCAGCAGCGGGGGACTAGAGGGCTACGAGCAGTACTTC.

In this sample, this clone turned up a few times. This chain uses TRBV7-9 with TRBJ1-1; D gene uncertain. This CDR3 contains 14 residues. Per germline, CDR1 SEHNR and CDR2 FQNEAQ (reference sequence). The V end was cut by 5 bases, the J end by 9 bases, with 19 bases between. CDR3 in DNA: TGTGCCAGCAGCCAACAAGGGTGGGAAGGTAAAGCTTTCTTT. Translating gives CASSQQGWEGKAFF.

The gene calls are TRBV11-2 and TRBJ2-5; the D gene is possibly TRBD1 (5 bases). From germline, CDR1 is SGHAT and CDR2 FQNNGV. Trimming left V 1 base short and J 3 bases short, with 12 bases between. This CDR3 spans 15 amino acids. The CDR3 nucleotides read TGTGCCAGCAGCTTAGCTACCAGGGTCAAAGAGACCCAGTACTTC. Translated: CASSLATRVKETQYF.